Sequencing of this TCR beta chain was carried out in a study of early T cells in non-severe SARS-CoV-2 infection (dated by TCRdb to the early 2020s). Broadly, across the study: Bulk RNA from unsorted whole blood was used for TCR sequencing, so alpha and beta chains could not be paired. Findings and caveats that apply to the study as a whole: Matching against VDJdb was skewed toward anti-spike CD8 responses, likely underestimated virus-specific expansions, and missed private and CD4 specificities.

This clonotype was seen only a few times. The target of this receptor is not known. There are no base qualities to consult, and no much larger clone falls within one base. CDR1 and CDR2, per the germline V gene (reference sequence), are LNHDA and SQIVND. The CDR3 measures 16 amino acids from cysteine to phenylalanine. Solely the CDR3 DNA is kept, with 48 bases framed from the first base. V and J lose 7 bases and 5 bases, and a span of 23 bases separates them. A case-control design nested within a healthcare worker cohort in London, UK, was used, with weekly nasopharyngeal swab PCR tests and blood sampling performed. Healthcare workers were recruited during the week of the UK lockdown, between 23 and 31 March 2020, and followed weekly for up to roughly 15 weeks. Libraries were built with 5' RACE. Sequencing took place on a NextSeq 500. Unique molecular identifiers were attached to individual cDNA molecules in the TCR library protocol so that sequencing error and PCR bias could be corrected. TCR alpha and beta chains were both sequenced, and the abundances of alpha and beta sequences in each sample were closely correlated with each other. As for the original processing: V gene, J gene and CDR3 annotation of TCR sequences was performed with Decombinator V4. Expanded TCRs were defined as changing significantly between any two time points under a Poisson model with p below 0.0001. TCR abundances were normalised to the total number of TCRs sequenced per sample and were expressed as counts per million. TRAV1-2 paired with TRAJ12, TRAJ20 or TRAJ33 defined MAIT TCRs, while TRAV10 paired with TRAJ18 defined iNKT TCRs. A search of VDJdb, accessed on 1 November 2021, was run for TCRs annotated to CMV, EBV and SARS-CoV-2, with TCRs annotated for multiple antigens excluded. The raw public reads went through TCRdb reprocessing: fastp at Q25, MiXCR clone calling, in-frame beta chains kept. Every CDR3 protein is listed once, alongside the most common genes and DNA of its rows. TCRdb, rather than the study authors, made the V and J calls. The sample table contains some 60,000 distinct CDR3 sequences; only one count was recorded for roughly 12% of them. The ten top clones hold about 3.1% of the sample.

This TCR derives from an adult who was a healthcare worker with PCR-confirmed SARS-CoV-2 infection or an uninfected control (not recorded which). Rearrangement joined TRBV19 to TRBJ2-5; D gene: possibly TRBD1, on 6 matching bases. The sequenced material came from whole blood. The sequenced DNA: TGTGCCAGTACTGCGACAGGAAGGGCGCTGGGGGAGACCCAGTACTTC. It encodes CASTATGRALGETQYF.